This TCR beta chain was obtained from a study of T cell responses to AZD1222 COVID-19 vaccine. Study background: Pooling covered second doses at about 4 or about 12 weeks. Findings of the study overall: Nearly half of the spike-specific TCRs reportedly recognize variant regions that carry no mutations. Baseline seropositives among AZD1222 recipients totaled only six or seven.

Of note for this clone: Its target is unknown.

Using immunoSEQ multiplex PCR, the repertoire was profiled, and TCRdb retains in-frame clones only, with some absent. The top ten hold roughly 7% of the sample, which has under 45,000 clones, roughly nine tenths seen once. CDR1 and CDR2 from the germline V gene are MDHEN and SYDVKM. The CDR3 is 15 amino acids. Unmatched junction bases numbered 7, after V lost 6 bases and J lost 4 bases. The clonotype originates from an adult in good health. The sequencing used peripheral blood, collected on day 0 of AZD1222 vaccination. The V gene is TRBV28, the J gene TRBJ2-1; 9 bases fit TRBD1. CDR3 nucleotide sequence: TGTGCCAGCAGGGGGACAGGGTGGGAATACAATGAGCAGTTCTTC. Translated: CASRGTGWEYNEQFF.